These 25 T cell receptor beta chains originate from one sample sequenced in a study of T cell responses to AZD1222 COVID-19 vaccine (dated by TCRdb to about 2021). Library method: the immunoSEQ multiplex PCR assay. TCRdb took over this immuneACCESS table, retaining in-frame rearrangements with V and J assigned. Such tables are incomplete; in checked studies, under half of the missing clones stem from an unresolved V gene, and the remainder is unexplained. The sample includes approximately 92,000 clones, with 85% to 90% observed a single time. The ten most abundant clones make up around 9.6% of the sample. The sample's time point label, decoded: baseline before first vaccination. The starting material was peripheral blood, obtained on day 0 of AZD1222 vaccination. All receptors come from an adult in good health.

The V and J genes are TRBV20-1 and TRBJ2-3; D remains ambiguous. The germline V gene encodes CDR1 DFQATT and CDR2 SNEGSKA (reference sequence). The V and J ends lost 1 base and 5 bases respectively, with 4 bases between them. CDR3 length: 11 amino acids. The CDR3 reads CSARVGDTQYF. CDR3 bases: TGCAGTGCTAGAGTGGGAGATACGCAGTATTTT.

The V call is TRBV11-2, the J call TRBJ2-7; a weak D match, TRBD1 (6 bases). The CDR3 consists of 15 residues. CDR1 and CDR2 from the germline V gene are SGHAT and FQNNGV. V was cut by 5 bases and J by 0 bases, with 14 bases left in between. The CDR3 loop is CASSPGQRTSYEQYF. DNA for the CDR3: TGTGCCAGCAGCCCAGGACAGCGGACCTCCTACGAGCAGTACTTC.

The chain combines TRBV6-1 with TRBJ2-5; the D gene is possibly TRBD2 (6 bases). CDR1 is MNHNS, CDR2 SASEGT, per germline. CDR3 length: 15 amino acids. With 0 bases removed from V and 3 bases from J, the gap between germline ends came to 11 bases. The DNA for the CDR3 is TGTGCCAGCAGTGAAGCGGGACTCAGGGAAGAGACCCAGTACTTC. Its protein product is CASSEAGLREETQYF.

The V and J genes are TRBV10-3 and TRBJ2-2; D perhaps matches TRBD2 (6 bases). The CDR3 totals 17 residues. The V and J ends lost 0 bases and 0 bases respectively, with 11 bases between them. The germline CDR1 and CDR2 sequences are ENHRY and SYGVKD. CDR3 bases: TGTGCCATCAGTGAGTCGGGAGCGGGTACGAACACCGGGGAGCTGTTTTTT. The encoded protein is CAISESGAGTNTGELFF.

The V gene is TRBV18, the J gene TRBJ1-2; possible D gene TRBD1, 5 bases. Germline V gene data show CDR1 as KGHSH and CDR2 as LQKENI. Deletions cut 8 bases from V and 4 bases from J, with 20 bases between. This CDR3 has 15 amino acids. The DNA for the CDR3 is TGTGCCAGCCGAGGAACGGGGGGGGATTCCTATGGCTACACCTTC. Translated: CASRGTGGDSYGYTF.

The chain uses TRBV28 and TRBJ2-7; 10 bases are a match to TRBD2. This CDR3 contains 14 residues. Germline CDR1 MDHEN, CDR2 SYDVKM. J was trimmed by 4 bases and V by 7 bases; bases with no gene match: 7. CDR3: CASKLAGIGYEQYF. CDR3 DNA: TGTGCCAGCAAACTAGCGGGGATAGGGTACGAGCAGTACTTC.

This chain's CDR3 is CASSQTGSSPLHF. CDR3 DNA: TGTGCCAGCAGTCAGACAGGCTCCTCACCCCTCCACTTT. The rearrangement links TRBV6-5 to TRBJ1-6, with D possibly matching TRBD1 (6 bases). The CDR3 is made up of 13 amino acids. The germline V gene has CDR1 MNHEY and CDR2 SVGAGI. The V end was cut by 5 bases, the J end by 10 bases, with 12 bases between.

The CDR3 loop reads CASSRISGTGRDGYTF. The CDR3 bases are TGCGCCAGCAGCAGAATATCCGGGACAGGGAGAGATGGCTACACCTTC. The rearrangement joins TRBV5-1 to TRBJ1-2; TRBD1 aligns across 9 bases. Germline V gene sequence: CDR1 SGHRS, CDR2 YFSETQ. The CDR3 consists of 16 residues. With 4 bases clipped from V and 6 bases from J, the junction kept 13 bases outside the gene matches.

The rearrangement links TRBV5-1 to TRBJ2-2, with TRBD1 as a possible D gene (9 bases). Between the trimmed V and J ends, which lost 0 bases and 5 bases, there was a span of 26 bases. Per germline, CDR1 SGHRS and CDR2 YFSETQ. This CDR3 has 20 residues. CDR3 sequence (DNA): TGCGCCAGCAGCTTGGCCACAGGGGGCTCGGGACTAGTAAGTACCGGGGAGCTGTTTTTT. Amino acid sequence: CASSLATGGSGLVSTGELFF.

This clone has only one observation. The chain combines TRBV5-4 with TRBJ2-7; D might be TRBD2 (5 bases). CDR1 is SGHNT, CDR2 YYREEE, per germline (reference sequence). V gave up 0 bases and J gave up 4 bases, with 14 bases separating them. The CDR3 length is 15 residues. CDR3 DNA: TGTGCCAGCAGCTTGGCGGGAAACCCGGATTACGAGCAGTACTTC. This codes for CASSLAGNPDYEQYF.

The chain couples TRBV14 to TRBJ2-5, with D maybe TRBD1 (5 bases). The CDR3 length is 14 residues. CDR1 SGHDN and CDR2 FVKESK come from the germline V gene. V was pared by 4 bases and J by 1 base, with 10 bases between. CDR3 DNA sequence: TGTGCCAGCAGCCGAGACAGTTCCCAAGAGACCCAGTACTTC. This sequence encodes CASSRDSSQETQYF.

The V call is TRBV5-1, the J call TRBJ1-4, with 7 bases fitting TRBD1. V lost 0 bases, J lost 7 bases, and 6 bases stayed unmatched. Germline loops: CDR1 SGHRS, CDR2 YFSETQ. There are 15 residues in the CDR3. CDR3 protein: CASSLDPGGAEKLFF. CDR3 sequence (DNA): TGCGCCAGCAGCTTGGATCCAGGGGGAGCTGAAAAACTGTTTTTT.

The table lists this clone with a few counts. The CDR3 spells CASSAPGTRDTGELFF. For the CDR3, the DNA is TGCGCCAGCAGCGCGCCGGGGACTAGGGACACCGGGGAGCTGTTTTTT. The rearrangement links TRBV5-1 to TRBJ2-2, with 8 bases lining up with TRBD2. Per germline, CDR1 SGHRS and CDR2 YFSETQ. V gave up 4 bases and J gave up 3 bases; unmatched junction bases: 8. The CDR3 covers 16 residues.

This sequence joins TRBV18 and TRBJ1-1, with D possibly being TRBD1 (5 bases). This CDR3 is 13 amino acids long. The germline V and J ends were trimmed by 5 bases and 1 base, with 8 bases remaining between them. The germline V gene has CDR1 KGHSH and CDR2 LQKENI. As DNA, the CDR3 is TGTGCCAGCTCAGTCGACAGGAACACTGAAGCTTTCTTT. This translates into CASSVDRNTEAFF.

The J gene is TRBJ1-1, the V gene TRBV19; D might be TRBD1 (5 bases). This CDR3 has 15 residues. Between the trimmed V and J ends, which lost 8 bases and 5 bases, there was a span of 21 bases. CDR1 is LNHDA, CDR2 SQIVND, per germline (reference sequence). The CDR3 sequence is CASSLGRVKLTEAFF. The CDR3 DNA sequence: TGTGCCAGTTCTTTGGGCAGGGTTAAATTGACTGAAGCTTTCTTT. Supplemented by reference TRBV19 and TRBJ1-1, the full variable domain reads DGGITQSPKYLFRKEGQNVTLSCEQNLNHDAMYWYRQDPGQGLRLIYYSQIVNDFQKGDIAEGYSVSREKKESFPLTVTSAQKNPTAFYLCASSLGRVKLTEAFFGQGTRLTVV.

The genes are TRBV12-1 and TRBJ1-2. TRBV12-1 is a documented pseudogene. This CDR3 comprises 20 residues. DNA for the CDR3: TGTGCCAGCAGCTTTGCGCGTTCCGGGACCCAGGGCCTTAGGTGCTATGGCTACACCTTC. Protein product: CASSFARSGTQGLRCYGYTF.

The rearrangement links TRBV28 to TRBJ2-2; D not certain. Trimming pared 3 bases from V and 0 bases from J, leaving 11 bases between. This CDR3 is 16 amino acids long. Germline-derived CDR1 and CDR2 are MDHEN and SYDVKM. CDR3 nucleotide sequence: TGTGCCAGCAGTTTGCCCCCCCCGGCGAACACCGGGGAGCTGTTTTTT. This sequence encodes CASSLPPPANTGELFF.

The V and J genes are TRBV19 and TRBJ2-1; TRBD1 matches 8 bases. CDR3 length: 14 residues. Trimming at V came to 5 bases and at J to 7 bases, leaving 7 bases not matched to a gene. The germline V gene encodes CDR1 LNHDA and CDR2 SQIVND (reference sequence). The DNA for the CDR3 is TGTGCCAGTAGTCTCTCGGACAGGGCTAATGAGCAGTTCTTC. It codes for CASSLSDRANEQFF. The full variable domain, rest sourced from reference TRBV19 and TRBJ2-1, is DGGITQSPKYLFRKEGQNVTLSCEQNLNHDAMYWYRQDPGQGLRLIYYSQIVNDFQKGDIAEGYSVSREKKESFPLTVTSAQKNPTAFYLCASSLSDRANEQFFGPGTRLTVL.

This clone came up a few times. The chain carries TRBV2 and TRBJ2-7; 8 nucleotides align to TRBD1. The CDR3 length is 15 residues. The germline V gene has CDR1 SNHLY and CDR2 FYNNEI. The J segment lost 3 bases and the V segment lost 5 bases, leaving 9 bases of the junction unmatched. CDR3: CASSRIQGVGYEQYF. The DNA for the CDR3 is TGTGCCAGCAGTCGGATACAGGGGGTCGGCTACGAGCAGTACTTC. Full variable domain (remainder filled in from reference TRBV2 and TRBJ2-7): EPEVTQTPSHQVTQMGQEVILRCVPISNHLYFYWYRQILGQKVEFLVSFYNNEISEKSEIFDDQFSVERPDGSNFTLKIRSTKLEDSAMYFCASSRIQGVGYEQYFGPGTRLTVT.

This rearrangement joins TRBV5-1 to TRBJ2-2; possible D gene TRBD2, 6 bases. There are 19 residues in the CDR3. With 4 bases removed from V and 8 bases from J, the gap between germline ends came to 30 bases. Germline CDR1 SGHRS, CDR2 YFSETQ. Here the CDR3 reads CASSPRPPGLNPRTGELFF. CDR3 DNA sequence: TGCGCCAGCAGCCCCCGCCCGCCGGGACTCAACCCCAGGACGGGGGAGCTGTTTTTT.

The J gene is TRBJ1-5, the V gene TRBV7-9; D unclear. The V end was cut by 1 base, the J end by 1 base, with 11 bases between. Per the germline V gene, CDR1 is SEHNR and CDR2 is FQNEAQ (reference sequence). This CDR3 spans 16 amino acids. CDR3 region: CASSLGQISSNQPQHF. DNA of the CDR3: TGTGCCAGCAGCTTAGGCCAGATTTCAAGCAATCAGCCCCAGCATTTT.

The chain joins TRBV28 to TRBJ2-3; 7 bases fit TRBD1. With 7 bases clipped from V and 2 bases from J, the junction kept 6 bases outside the gene matches. Looked up from germline, CDR1 is MDHEN and CDR2 is SYDVKM. The CDR3 spans 14 residues. The chain's CDR3 is CASINRGLTDTQYF. In nucleotides, the CDR3 is TGTGCCAGCATTAACAGGGGCCTCACAGATACGCAGTATTTT. Drawing the rest from reference TRBV28 and TRBJ2-3, the complete variable domain is DVKVTQSSRYLVKRTGEKVFLECVQDMDHENMFWYRQDPGLGLRLIYFSYDVKMKEKGDIPEGYSVSREKKERFSLILESASTNQTSMYLCASINRGLTDTQYFGPGTRLTVL.

The gene calls are TRBV3-1 (or the pseudogene TRBV3-2) and TRBJ1-1; 11 nucleotides match TRBD1. Germline assignment: CDR1 LGHDT and CDR2 YNNKEL (reference sequence). After removal of 4 bases from V and 4 bases from J, the junction contained 5 bases not matched to a gene. The CDR3 length is 15 residues. CDR3 DNA: TGTGCCAGCAGCCGAGGACAGGGGGCGCGCACTGAAGCTTTCTTT. Residues: CASSRGQGARTEAFF.

The chain uses TRBV5-5 and TRBJ2-7, with TRBD1 matching 9 bases. The germline V gene encodes CDR1 SGHKS and CDR2 YYEKEE (reference sequence). This CDR3 comprises 15 residues. The trim removed 1 base at V and 2 bases at J, leaving 4 bases unmatched. CDR3 DNA: TGTGCCAGCAGCTTGACAGGGGGCTTTACCTACGAGCAGTACTTC. It translates to CASSLTGGFTYEQYF.

The V and J genes are TRBV6-5 and TRBJ1-2; tentatively, D is TRBD1 (5 bases). V was shortened by 2 bases and J by 9 bases, with 10 bases between the two germline ends. This CDR3 has 12 residues. Germline V CDR1 and CDR2: MNHEY, SVGAGI. The CDR3 DNA is TGTGCCAGCAGTTACGGGGCAAATAGCTACACCTTC. Its translation is CASSYGANSYTF.